Sequencing of this TCR beta chain was carried out in a study of cytomegalovirus exposure and HLA in healthy donors. Across the whole study: A preliminary data release comprised 70 million to 95 million unique TCRs obtained from HLA-typed donors.

Study results and limitations: Per a later analysis, HLA-associated TCR beta chains showed more clonal expansion than other, equally common TCR beta chains.

The germline V gene encodes CDR1 SQVTM and CDR2 ANQGSEA. The junction had 4 bases not matched to a gene; V was cut back by 3 bases and J by 2 bases. The CDR3 is 14 residues long. The PCR made use of 60 Vbeta and 13 Jbeta primers. The assay was immunoSEQ multiplex PCR, and TCRdb's table has in-frame clones only and misses some. Among about 88,000 clones listed, 85% to 90% were seen once. As regards this clone: Antigen unknown.

The specimen was PBMCs. This sequence was found in a man younger than 30 in good health and CMV-seronegative. The chain joins TRBV29-1 to TRBJ2-7, with 10 positions matching TRBD1. The CDR3 sequence: CSVDGGTGAYEQYF. CDR3 in DNA: TGCAGCGTTGATGGTGGGACAGGGGCCTACGAGCAGTACTTC.